Listed here are 6 T cell receptor beta chains from one sample, sequenced in a study of shared clonotypes between healthy human individuals. The repertoire was sequenced with immunoSEQ multiplex PCR; TCRdb's copy has only in-frame clones and lacks some. The table shows about 1,800,000 clones, with around 96% occurring only once. The naive CD8 subset, CD45RO-negative cells positively selected for CCR7, excluded terminally differentiated effector memory CD45RA+ cells. What was sequenced was naive CD8+ T cells sorted from blood. Every receptor here comes from a man aged 18 to 29 in good health.

The rearrangement uses TRBV9 and TRBJ2-7; perhaps TRBD2 as D (7 bases). CDR1 and CDR2 from the germline V gene are SGDLS and YYNGEE. The V end lost 0 bases, the J end lost 5 bases, and 18 bases lay between the germline ends. The CDR3 extends over 16 amino acids. The CDR3 DNA sequence: TGTGCCAGCAGCGTAGAGGGGGGGCACCCCCTCCACGAGCAGTACTTC. As protein: CASSVEGGHPLHEQYF.

The CDR3 sequence: CASSQDPSGASYNEQFF. The CDR3 DNA sequence: TGTGCCAGCAGCCAAGACCCTAGCGGTGCCTCCTACAATGAGCAGTTCTTC. The chain combines TRBV4-2 with TRBJ2-1; TRBD2 agrees at 7 bases. CDR1 and CDR2 (germline): LGHNA, YNFKEQ. The J segment lost 0 bases and the V segment lost 0 bases, leaving 5 bases of the junction unmatched. The CDR3 covers 17 residues.

The J gene is TRBJ1-3, the V gene TRBV5-8; 9 bases align to TRBD1. Losses at the gene ends were 0 bases for V and 9 bases for J; bases not matched to a gene: 7. Germline V gene sequence: CDR1 SGHTS, CDR2 YDEGEE. The CDR3 runs 15 residues. Here the CDR3 DNA reads TGTGCCAGCAGCTTGGATCCGGGACAGGGCCCCACCATATATTTT. Translating it yields CASSLDPGQGPTIYF. Using reference TRBV5-8 and TRBJ1-3 for the parts outside the CDR3, the full variable domain is EAGVTQSPTHLIKTRGQQATLRCSPISGHTSVYWYQQALGLGLQFLLWYDEGEERNRGNFPPRFSGRQFPNYSSELNVNALELEDSALYLCASSLDPGQGPTIYFGEGSWLTVV.

The chain employs TRBV27 and TRBJ1-1; D is unresolved. Germline V gene data show CDR1 as MNHEY and CDR2 as SMNVEV (reference sequence). This CDR3 comprises 15 residues. The V end was cut by 6 bases, the J end by 3 bases, with 17 bases between. CDR3 in amino acids: CASRPDLTFHTEAFF. The CDR3 nucleotides are TGTGCCAGCAGACCCGACCTGACATTTCACACTGAAGCTTTCTTT.

The gene calls are TRBV4-1 and TRBJ1-4; D possibly corresponds to TRBD1 (6 bases). This CDR3 region has 16 residues. The ends were cut back, 0 bases at V and 7 bases at J, with 15 bases in the middle. Germline V gene lookup returns CDR1 MGHRA and CDR2 YSYEKL. As DNA, the CDR3 is TGCGCCAGCAGCCAAGAACCCACAAAAGGGGGTGAAAAACTGTTTTTT. Translating it yields CASSQEPTKGGEKLFF.

The CDR3 DNA reads as TGTGCCAGCAGTAGTACGAGGGGAAGCTACCAAGAGACCCAGTACTTC. The encoded protein is CASSSTRGSYQETQYF. This chain connects TRBV11-1 to TRBJ2-5; the D gene could be TRBD1 or TRBD2 (5 bases each). V dropped 6 bases and J dropped 0 bases, with 17 bases sitting between them. Germline values: CDR1 SGHAT, CDR2 FQDESV (reference sequence). The CDR3 sequence is 16 residues long.